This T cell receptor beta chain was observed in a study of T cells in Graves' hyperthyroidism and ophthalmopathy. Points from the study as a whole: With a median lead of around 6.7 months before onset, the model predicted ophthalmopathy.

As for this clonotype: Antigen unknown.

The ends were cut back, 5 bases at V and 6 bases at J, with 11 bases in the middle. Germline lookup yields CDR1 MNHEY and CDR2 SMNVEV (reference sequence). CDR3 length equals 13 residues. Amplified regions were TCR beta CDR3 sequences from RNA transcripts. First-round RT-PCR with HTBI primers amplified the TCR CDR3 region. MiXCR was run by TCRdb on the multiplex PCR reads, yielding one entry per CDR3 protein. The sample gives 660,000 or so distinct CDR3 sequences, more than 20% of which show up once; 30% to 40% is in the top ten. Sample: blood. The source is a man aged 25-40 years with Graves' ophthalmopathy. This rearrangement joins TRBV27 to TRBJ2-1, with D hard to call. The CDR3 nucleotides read TGTGCCAGCAGTCCCCCCAATCGCAATGAGCAGTTCTTC. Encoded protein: CASSPPNRNEQFF.